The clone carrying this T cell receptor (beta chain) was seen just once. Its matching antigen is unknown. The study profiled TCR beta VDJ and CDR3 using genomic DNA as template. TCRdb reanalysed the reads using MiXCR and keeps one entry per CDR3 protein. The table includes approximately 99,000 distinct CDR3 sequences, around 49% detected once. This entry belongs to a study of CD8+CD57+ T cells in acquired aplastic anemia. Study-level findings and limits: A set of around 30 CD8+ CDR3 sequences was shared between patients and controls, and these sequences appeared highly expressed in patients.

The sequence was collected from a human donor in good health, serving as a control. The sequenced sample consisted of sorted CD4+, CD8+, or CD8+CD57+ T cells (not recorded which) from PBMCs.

CDR3 protein: CASSQARGTFTDTQYF. The CDR3, as DNA: TGCGCCAGCAGCCAAGCCCGGGGGACATTCACAGATACGCAGTATTTT. The rearrangement links TRBV4-3 to TRBJ2-3; D may match TRBD1 or TRBD2 (6 bases each). The germline V gene has CDR1 LGHNA and CDR2 YSLEER. V lost 1 base, J lost 2 bases, and 13 bases lay in between. This CDR3 region has 16 residues.